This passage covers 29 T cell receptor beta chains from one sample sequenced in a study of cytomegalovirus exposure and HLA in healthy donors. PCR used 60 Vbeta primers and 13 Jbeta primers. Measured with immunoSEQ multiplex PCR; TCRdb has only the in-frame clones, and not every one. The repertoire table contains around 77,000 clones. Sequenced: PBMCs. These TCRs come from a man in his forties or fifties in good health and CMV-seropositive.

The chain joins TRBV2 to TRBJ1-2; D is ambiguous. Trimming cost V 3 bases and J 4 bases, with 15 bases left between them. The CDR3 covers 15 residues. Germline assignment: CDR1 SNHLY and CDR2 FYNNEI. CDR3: CASSESRAAGYGYTF. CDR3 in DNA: TGTGCCAGCAGTGAGAGTCGGGCAGCGGGCTATGGCTACACCTTC.

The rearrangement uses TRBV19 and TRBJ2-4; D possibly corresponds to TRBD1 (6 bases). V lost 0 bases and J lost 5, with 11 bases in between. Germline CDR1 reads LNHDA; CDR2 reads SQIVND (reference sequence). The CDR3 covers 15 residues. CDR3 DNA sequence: TGTGCCAGTAGTATAGACAGGGGTCACCAAAACATTCAGTACTTC. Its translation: CASSIDRGHQNIQYF.

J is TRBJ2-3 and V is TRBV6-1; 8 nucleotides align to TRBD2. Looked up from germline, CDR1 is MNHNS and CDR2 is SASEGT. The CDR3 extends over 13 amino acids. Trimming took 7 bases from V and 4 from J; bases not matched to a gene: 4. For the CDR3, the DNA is TGTGCCAGCAACGGGAGGGCCCCAGATACGCAGTATTTT. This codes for CASNGRAPDTQYF.

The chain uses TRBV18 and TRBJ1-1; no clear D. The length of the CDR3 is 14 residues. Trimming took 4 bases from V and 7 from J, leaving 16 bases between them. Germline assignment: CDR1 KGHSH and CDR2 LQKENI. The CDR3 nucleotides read TGTGCCAGCTCACGGACTCGGGAGACGGGTGAAGCTTTCTTT. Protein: CASSRTRETGEAFF.

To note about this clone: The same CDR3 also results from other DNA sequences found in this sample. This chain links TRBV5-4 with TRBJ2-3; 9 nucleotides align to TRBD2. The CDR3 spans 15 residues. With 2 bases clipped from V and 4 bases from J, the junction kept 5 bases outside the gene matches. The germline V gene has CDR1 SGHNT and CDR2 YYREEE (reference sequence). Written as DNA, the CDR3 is TGTGCCAGCAGCTTCGGCGGGGGGGGTTCAGATACGCAGTATTTT. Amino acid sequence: CASSFGGGGSDTQYF.

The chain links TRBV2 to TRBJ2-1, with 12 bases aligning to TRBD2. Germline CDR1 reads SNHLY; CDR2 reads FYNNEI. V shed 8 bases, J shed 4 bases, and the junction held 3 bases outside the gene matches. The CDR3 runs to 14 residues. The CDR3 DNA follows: TGTGCCAGCTTTCTAGCGGGGGGGTACAATGAGCAGTTCTTC. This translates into CASFLAGGYNEQFF.

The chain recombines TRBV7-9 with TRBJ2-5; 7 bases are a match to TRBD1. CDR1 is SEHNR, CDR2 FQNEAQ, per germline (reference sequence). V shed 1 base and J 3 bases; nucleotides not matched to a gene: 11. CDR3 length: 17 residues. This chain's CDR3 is CASSLVQRTGIKETQYF. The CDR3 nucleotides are TGTGCCAGCAGCTTAGTACAAAGGACAGGAATTAAAGAGACCCAGTACTTC. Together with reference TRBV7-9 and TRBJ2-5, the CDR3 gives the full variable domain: DTGVSQNPRHKITKRGQNVTFRCDPISEHNRLYWYRQTLGQGPEFLTYFQNEAQLEKSRLLSDRFSAERPKGSFSTLEIQRTEQGDSAMYLCASSLVQRTGIKETQYFGPGTRLLVL.

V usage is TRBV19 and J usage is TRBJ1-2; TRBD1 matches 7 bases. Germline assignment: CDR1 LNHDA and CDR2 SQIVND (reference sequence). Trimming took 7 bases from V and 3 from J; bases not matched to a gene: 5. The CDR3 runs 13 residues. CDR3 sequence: CASISDRDYGYTF. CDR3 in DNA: TGTGCCAGTATCTCCGACAGGGACTATGGCTACACCTTC.

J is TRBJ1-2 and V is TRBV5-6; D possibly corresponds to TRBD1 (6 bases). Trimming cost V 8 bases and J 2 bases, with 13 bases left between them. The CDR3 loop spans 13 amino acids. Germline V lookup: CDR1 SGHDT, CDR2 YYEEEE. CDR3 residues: CASKTGANYGYTF. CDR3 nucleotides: TGTGCCAGTAAGACAGGTGCAAACTATGGCTACACCTTC.

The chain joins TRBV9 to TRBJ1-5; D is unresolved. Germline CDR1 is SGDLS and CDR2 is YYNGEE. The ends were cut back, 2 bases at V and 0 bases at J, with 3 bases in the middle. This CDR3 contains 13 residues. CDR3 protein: CASSVYSNQPQHF. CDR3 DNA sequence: TGTGCCAGCAGCGTTTATAGCAATCAGCCCCAGCATTTT.

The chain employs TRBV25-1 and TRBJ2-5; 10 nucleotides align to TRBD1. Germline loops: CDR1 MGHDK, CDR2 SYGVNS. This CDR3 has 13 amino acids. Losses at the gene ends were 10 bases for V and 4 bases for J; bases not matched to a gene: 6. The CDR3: CATGTGVGETQYF. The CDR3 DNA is TGTGCCACCGGGACAGGGGTCGGAGAGACCCAGTACTTC.

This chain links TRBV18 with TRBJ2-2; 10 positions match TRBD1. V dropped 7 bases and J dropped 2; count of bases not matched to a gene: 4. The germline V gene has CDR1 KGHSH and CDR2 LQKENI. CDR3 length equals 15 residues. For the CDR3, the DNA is TGTGCCAGCTTCCGGACAGGGGGAAACACCGGGGAGCTGTTTTTT. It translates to CASFRTGGNTGELFF.

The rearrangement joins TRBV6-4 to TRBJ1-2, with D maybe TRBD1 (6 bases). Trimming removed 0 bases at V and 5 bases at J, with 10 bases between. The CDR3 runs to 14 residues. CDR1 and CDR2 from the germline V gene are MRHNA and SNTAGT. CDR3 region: CASSDSSGVYGYTF. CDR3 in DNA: TGTGCCAGCAGTGACTCGTCAGGGGTGTATGGCTACACCTTC.

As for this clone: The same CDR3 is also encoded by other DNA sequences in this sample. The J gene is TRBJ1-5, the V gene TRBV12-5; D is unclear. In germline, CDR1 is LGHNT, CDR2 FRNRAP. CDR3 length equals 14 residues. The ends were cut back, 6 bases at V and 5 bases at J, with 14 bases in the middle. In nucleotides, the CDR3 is TGTGCTAGTGGCTTGTCTCGTTTAGATCAGCCCCAGCATTTT. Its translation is CASGLSRLDQPQHF.

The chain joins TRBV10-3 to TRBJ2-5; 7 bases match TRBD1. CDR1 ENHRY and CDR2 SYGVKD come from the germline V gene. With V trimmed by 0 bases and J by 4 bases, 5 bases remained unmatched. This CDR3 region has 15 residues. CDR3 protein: CAISESRGRGETQYF. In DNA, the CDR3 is TGTGCCATCAGTGAGTCGAGGGGGCGAGGAGAGACCCAGTACTTC.

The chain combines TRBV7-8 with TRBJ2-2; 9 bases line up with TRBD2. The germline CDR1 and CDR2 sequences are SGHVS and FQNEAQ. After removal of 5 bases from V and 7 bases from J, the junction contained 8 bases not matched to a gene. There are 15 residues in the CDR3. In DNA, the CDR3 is TGTGCCAGCAGCCCCACTAGCGGGTACGACGGGGAGCTGTTTTTT. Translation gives CASSPTSGYDGELFF.

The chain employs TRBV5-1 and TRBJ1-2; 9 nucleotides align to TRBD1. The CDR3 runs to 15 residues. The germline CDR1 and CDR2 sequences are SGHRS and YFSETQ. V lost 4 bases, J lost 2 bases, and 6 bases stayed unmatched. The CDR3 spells CASSPSGTGNYGYTF. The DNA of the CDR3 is TGCGCCAGCAGCCCTTCGGGGACAGGGAACTATGGCTACACCTTC.

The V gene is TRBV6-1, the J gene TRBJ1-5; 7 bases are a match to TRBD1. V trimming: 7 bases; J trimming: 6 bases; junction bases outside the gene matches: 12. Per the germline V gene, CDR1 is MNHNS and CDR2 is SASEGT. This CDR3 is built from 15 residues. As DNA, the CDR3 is TGTGCCAGCACGTTCGACAGGGAGGAAGGTCAGCCCCAGCATTTT. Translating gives CASTFDREEGQPQHF.

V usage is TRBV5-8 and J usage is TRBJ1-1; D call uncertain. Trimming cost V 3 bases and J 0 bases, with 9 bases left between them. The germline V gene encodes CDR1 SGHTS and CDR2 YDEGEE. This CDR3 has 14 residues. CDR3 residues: CASSYGIMNTEAFF. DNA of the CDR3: TGTGCCAGCAGCTACGGGATTATGAACACTGAAGCTTTCTTT.

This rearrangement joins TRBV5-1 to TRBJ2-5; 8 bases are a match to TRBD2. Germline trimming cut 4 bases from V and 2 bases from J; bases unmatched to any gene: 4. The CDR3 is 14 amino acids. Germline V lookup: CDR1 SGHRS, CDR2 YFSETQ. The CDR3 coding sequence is TGCGCCAGCAGCCTGGGACTAGATCAAGAGACCCAGTACTTC. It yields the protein CASSLGLDQETQYF.

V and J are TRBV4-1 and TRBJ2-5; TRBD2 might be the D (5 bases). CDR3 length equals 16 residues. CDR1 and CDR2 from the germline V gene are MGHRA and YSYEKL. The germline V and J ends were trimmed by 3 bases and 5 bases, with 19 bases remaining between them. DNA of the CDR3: TGCGCCAGCAGCCATGGAACGGGGTCTCCCAGGGAGACCCAGTACTTC. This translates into CASSHGTGSPRETQYF.

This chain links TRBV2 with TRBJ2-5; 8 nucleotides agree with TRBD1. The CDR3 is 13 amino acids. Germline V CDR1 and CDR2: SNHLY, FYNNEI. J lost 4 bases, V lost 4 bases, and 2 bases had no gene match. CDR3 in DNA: TGTGCCAGCAGTGTTGGGACAGGAGAGACCCAGTACTTC. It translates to CASSVGTGETQYF.

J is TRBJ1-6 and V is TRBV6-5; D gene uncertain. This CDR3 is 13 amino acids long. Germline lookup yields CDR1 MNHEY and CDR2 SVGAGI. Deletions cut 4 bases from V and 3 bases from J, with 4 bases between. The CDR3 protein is CASSSGYNSPLHF. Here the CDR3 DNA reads TGTGCCAGCAGTTCCGGCTATAATTCACCCCTCCACTTT.

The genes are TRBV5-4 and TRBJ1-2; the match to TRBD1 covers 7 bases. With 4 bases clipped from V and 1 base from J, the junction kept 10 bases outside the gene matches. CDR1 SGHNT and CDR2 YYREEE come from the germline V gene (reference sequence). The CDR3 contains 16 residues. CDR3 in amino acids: CASSTGQAGINYGYTF. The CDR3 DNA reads TGTGCCAGCAGCACTGGACAGGCCGGAATTAACTATGGCTACACCTTC.

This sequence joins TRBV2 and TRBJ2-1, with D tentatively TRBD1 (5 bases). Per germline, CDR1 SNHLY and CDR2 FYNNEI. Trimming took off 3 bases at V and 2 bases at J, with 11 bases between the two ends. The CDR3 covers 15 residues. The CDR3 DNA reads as TGTGCCAGCAGTGAGTCAGGGATCCCCTACAATGAGCAGTTCTTC. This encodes CASSESGIPYNEQFF.

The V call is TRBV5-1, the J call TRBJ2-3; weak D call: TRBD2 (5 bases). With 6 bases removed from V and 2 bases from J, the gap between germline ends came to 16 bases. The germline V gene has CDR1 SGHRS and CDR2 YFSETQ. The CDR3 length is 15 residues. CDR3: CASTMDSTSTDTQYF. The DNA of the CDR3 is TGCGCCAGCACCATGGACTCGACTTCCACAGATACGCAGTATTTT. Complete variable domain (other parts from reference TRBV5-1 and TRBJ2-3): KAGVTQTPRYLIKTRGQQVTLSCSPISGHRSVSWYQQTPGQGLQFLFEYFSETQRNKGNFPGRFSGRQFSNSRSEMNVSTLELGDSALYLCASTMDSTSTDTQYFGPGTRLTVL.

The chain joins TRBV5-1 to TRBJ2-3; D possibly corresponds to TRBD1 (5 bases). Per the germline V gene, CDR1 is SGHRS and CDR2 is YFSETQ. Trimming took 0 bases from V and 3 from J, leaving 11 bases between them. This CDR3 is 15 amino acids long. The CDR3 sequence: CASSLEVAGTDTQYF. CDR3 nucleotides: TGCGCCAGCAGCTTGGAAGTAGCAGGGACAGATACGCAGTATTTT.

As DNA, the CDR3 is TGTGCCAGCAGCTTAGCTGGGACAGGGGGCAGCGGCTACACCTTC. Its translation is CASSLAGTGGSGYTF. The V gene is TRBV7-2, the J gene TRBJ1-2, with 12 nucleotides matching TRBD1. Germline lookup yields CDR1 SGHTA and CDR2 FQGNSA. This CDR3 has 15 amino acids. After removal of 0 bases from V and 8 bases from J, the junction contained 4 bases not matched to a gene.

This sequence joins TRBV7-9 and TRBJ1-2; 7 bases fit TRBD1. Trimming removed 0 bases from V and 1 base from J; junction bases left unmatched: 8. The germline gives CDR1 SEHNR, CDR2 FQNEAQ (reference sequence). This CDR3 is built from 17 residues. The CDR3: CASSLAWDQGDNYGYTF. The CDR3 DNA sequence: TGTGCCAGCAGCTTAGCCTGGGACCAGGGGGATAACTATGGCTACACCTTC. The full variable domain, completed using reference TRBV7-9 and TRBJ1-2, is DTGVSQNPRHKITKRGQNVTFRCDPISEHNRLYWYRQTLGQGPEFLTYFQNEAQLEKSRLLSDRFSAERPKGSFSTLEIQRTEQGDSAMYLCASSLAWDQGDNYGYTFGSGTRLTVV.